Listed below are T cell receptor beta chains from one sample, sequenced in a study of T cell responses to AZD1222 COVID-19 vaccine. Profiling relied on immunoSEQ multiplex PCR, and the TCRdb table lists in-frame clones only, not all of them. This table has more than 50,000 clones, 87% appearing once. The specimen was peripheral blood, collected on day 0 of AZD1222 vaccination. The receptor source for this set is an adult in good health. Each CDR3 is given with its conserved first and last residue. Each record gives: V gene, D gene, clone size, J gene, CDR3 protein, CDR3 DNA. D genes are given only for firm matches. Not every row has a clone size; where given, it reads once, few, many or a size class.

TRBV29-1,-,-,TRBJ2-5,CSVWGRQETQYF,TGCAGCGTTTGGGGCAGACAAGAGACCCAGTACTTC
TRBV5-4,TRBD1,-,TRBJ2-7,CASSPGQGATYEQYF,TGTGCCAGCAGCCCCGGACAGGGGGCAACCTACGAGCAGTACTTC
TRBV7-9,-,-,TRBJ2-1,CASSTTDPGPQFEEQFF,TGTGCCAGCAGTACGACCGATCCGGGACCGCAATTTGAGGAGCAGTTCTTC
TRBV10-3,-,-,TRBJ1-5,CAISAPDQPQHF,TGTGCCATCAGTGCGCCGGATCAGCCCCAGCATTTT
TRBV15,TRBD1,once,TRBJ2-1,CATSNNPTGGIDEQFF,TGTGCCACCAGTAACAACCCGACAGGGGGCATCGATGAGCAGTTCTTC
TRBV5-1,TRBD1,-,TRBJ1-3,CASSFGQDATGNTIYF,TGCGCCAGCAGCTTCGGACAGGATGCTACTGGAAACACCATATATTTT
TRBV5-1,-,-,TRBJ1-1,CASNDIPGNTEAFF,TGCGCCAGCAACGATATTCCAGGTAACACTGAAGCTTTCTTT
TRBV7-9,-,-,TRBJ1-1,CASSLITATEAFF,TGTGCCAGCAGCTTAATTACGGCTACTGAAGCTTTCTTT
TRBV6-2/TRBV6-3,TRBD1,-,TRBJ2-6,CASSSDRAGANVLTF,TGTGCCAGCAGCTCGGACAGGGCTGGGGCCAACGTCCTGACTTTC
TRBV7-3,-,-,TRBJ2-1,CASSFGGGWGGRDNEQFF,TGTGCCAGCAGCTTCGGCGGGGGCTGGGGAGGGCGTGACAATGAGCAGTTCTTC
TRBV7-2,TRBD1,-,TRBJ2-7,CASSRQGLSYEQYF,TGTGCCAGCAGTAGACAGGGCCTCTCCTACGAGCAGTACTTC
TRBV10-3,-,-,TRBJ1-6,CAISANLQGDSPLHF,TGTGCCATCAGCGCTAACCTGCAGGGTGATTCACCCCTCCACTTT
TRBV6-5,-,-,TRBJ2-3,CASSGRDTQYF,TGTGCCAGCTCAGGACGGGATACGCAGTATTTT
TRBV5-1,-,-,TRBJ1-4,CASSPLGPPEGKLFF,TGCGCCAGCAGCCCCCTGGGACCCCCGGAGGGGAAACTGTTTTTT
TRBV10-2,TRBD1,-,TRBJ2-5,CASSPGQGVRGQETQYF,TGCGCCAGCAGCCCCGGACAGGGGGTTCGGGGTCAAGAGACCCAGTACTTC
TRBV11-2,TRBD1,-,TRBJ1-6,CASSFTTGSDSPLHF,TGTGCCAGCAGTTTCACGACAGGGAGTGATTCACCCCTCCACTTT
TRBV5-1,TRBD1,-,TRBJ2-7,CASSFISGTGAREQYF,TGCGCCAGCAGCTTTATCTCCGGGACAGGTGCTAGGGAGCAGTACTTC
TRBV15,TRBD2,-,TRBJ2-7,CATSRESGTTSSYEQYF,TGTGCCACCAGCAGAGAGTCCGGGACTACGAGCTCCTACGAGCAGTACTTC
TRBV25-1,-,-,TRBJ1-4,CASSAGSRGEKLFF,TGTGCCAGCAGTGCTGGAAGCCGGGGTGAAAAACTGTTTTTT
TRBV28,-,-,TRBJ1-5,CASSMQGQQPQHF,TGTGCCAGCAGTATGCAGGGGCAACAGCCCCAGCATTTT
TRBV4-3,TRBD2,-,TRBJ2-1,CASSRTSGGGDEQFF,TGCGCCAGCAGCCGGACTAGCGGGGGAGGCGATGAGCAGTTCTTC
TRBV18,-,-,TRBJ1-5,CASSPLAGNSNQPQHF,TGTGCCAGCTCACCACTCGCCGGTAATAGCAATCAGCCCCAGCATTTT
TRBV24-1,-,-,TRBJ2-5,CATSDEREGAETQYF,TGTGCCACCAGTGATGAGAGGGAGGGGGCGGAGACCCAGTACTTC
TRBV7-8,-,-,TRBJ2-7,CASSLAGRQSSYEQYF,TGTGCCAGCAGCTTAGCGGGGAGACAAAGCTCCTACGAGCAGTACTTC
TRBV5-1,-,-,TRBJ2-7,CASSLGRGEQYF,TGCGCCAGCAGCTTGGGACGAGGCGAGCAGTACTTC
TRBV4-1,-,few,TRBJ1-1,CASSQDPAGLMNTEAFF,TGCGCCAGCAGCCAAGATCCGGCAGGGCTCATGAACACTGAAGCTTTCTTT
TRBV19,-,once,TRBJ2-2,CASSIGGGDTGELFF,TGTGCCAGTAGTATTGGGGGTGGGGACACCGGGGAGCTGTTTTTT
TRBV12-3/TRBV12-4,-,-,TRBJ1-1,CASGEIDTEAFF,TGTGCCAGCGGAGAGATCGACACTGAAGCTTTCTTT
TRBV6-2/TRBV6-3,-,-,TRBJ2-1,CASSYVLEGNHEQFF,TGTGCCAGCAGTTACGTTTTAGAAGGCAACCATGAGCAGTTCTTC
TRBV15,TRBD2,-,TRBJ2-7,CATSGTSGEAPYEQYF,TGTGCCACCAGTGGGACTAGCGGGGAGGCTCCCTACGAGCAGTACTTC
TRBV2,-,-,TRBJ1-1,CASRPRTANTEAFF,TGTGCCAGCAGACCGAGGACAGCAAACACTGAAGCTTTCTTT
TRBV28,TRBD2,-,TRBJ2-2,CASSLIAGASRTGELFF,TGTGCCAGCAGTCTTATAGCGGGGGCCTCGCGCACCGGGGAGCTGTTTTTT
TRBV18,-,-,TRBJ2-7,CASSPGGGDEQYF,TGTGCCAGCTCACCAGGGGGGGGCGACGAGCAGTACTTC
TRBV10-3,-,-,TRBJ1-4,CAISESNPTKDEKLFF,TGTGCCATCAGTGAGTCGAATCCGACAAAAGATGAAAAACTGTTTTTT
TRBV6-2/TRBV6-3,-,-,TRBJ1-1,CASSWEYEAFF,TGTGCCAGCAGTTGGGAGTATGAAGCTTTCTTT
TRBV6-5,TRBD1,-,TRBJ1-2,CASSFNTGGNYGYTF,TGTGCCAGCAGTTTCAACACAGGGGGCAACTATGGCTACACCTTC
TRBV7-9,TRBD1,-,TRBJ1-4,CASSSDRGSDPEKLFF,TGTGCCAGCAGCTCGGACAGGGGGTCTGACCCTGAAAAACTGTTTTTT
TRBV28,-,-,TRBJ2-1,CASSETVAYNEQFF,TGTGCCAGCAGCGAGACTGTTGCCTACAATGAGCAGTTCTTC
TRBV6-5,-,-,TRBJ2-1,CASSYSRSRGNEQFF,TGTGCCAGCAGTTACTCTAGGTCCCGAGGGAACGAGCAGTTCTTC
TRBV28,-,-,TRBJ2-5,CASSLGTPQETQYF,TGTGCCAGCAGTTTAGGGACTCCGCAAGAGACCCAGTACTTC
TRBV10-1,-,once,TRBJ2-6,CASSETFRLRWGANVLTF,TGCGCCAGCAGTGAGACTTTCCGCCTGAGATGGGGGGCCAACGTCCTGACTTTC
TRBV7-2,-,-,TRBJ1-3,CASSKGVVSGNTIYF,TGTGCCAGCAGCAAGGGGGTTGTATCTGGAAACACCATATATTTT
TRBV7-9,-,-,TRBJ2-3,CASSPSRGRDTQYF,TGTGCCAGCAGCCCCTCGCGGGGAAGGGATACGCAGTATTTT
TRBV12-3/TRBV12-4,-,-,TRBJ2-3,CASRPSADTQYF,TGTGCCAGCAGACCCTCAGCAGATACGCAGTATTTT
TRBV5-1,-,-,TRBJ1-3,CASSLERSSGNTIYF,TGCGCCAGCAGCTTGGAGCGGAGCTCTGGAAACACCATATATTTT
TRBV30,TRBD1,-,TRBJ1-2,CAWRYTGDGYTF,TGTGCCTGGAGGTACACAGGGGATGGCTACACCTTC
TRBV7-2,TRBD1,few,TRBJ1-2,CASSRQGAHGYTF,TGTGCCAGCAGCAGACAGGGGGCACATGGCTACACCTTC
TRBV7-6,-,-,TRBJ2-5,CASSPGETQYF,TGTGCCAGCAGCCCTGGGGAGACCCAGTACTTC
TRBV6-5,-,-,TRBJ1-5,CASSTDTPNRPQHF,TGTGCCAGCAGTACCGACACCCCCAATAGGCCCCAGCATTTT
TRBV6-5,TRBD1,-,TRBJ2-7,CASSYSGQGAYEQYF,TGTGCCAGCAGTTACTCTGGCCAGGGGGCCTACGAGCAGTACTTC
TRBV5-5,-,-,TRBJ1-1,CASSFDRIDEAFF,TGTGCCAGCAGCTTCGACAGGATTGATGAAGCTTTCTTT
TRBV29-1,TRBD2,-,TRBJ2-2,CSSRGGDGELFF,TGCAGTTCGCGTGGGGGGGACGGGGAGCTGTTTTTT
TRBV5-1,-,-,TRBJ2-7,CASSLSGSGSYEQYF,TGCGCCAGCAGCTTGAGTGGCAGCGGATCCTACGAGCAGTACTTC
TRBV7-9,-,-,TRBJ2-5,CASSLGRGQETQYF,TGTGCCAGCAGCTTAGGGCGAGGGCAAGAGACCCAGTACTTC
TRBV10-1,-,-,TRBJ2-2,CAGWQGPNTGELFF,TGCGCCGGTTGGCAGGGCCCGAACACCGGGGAGCTGTTTTTT
TRBV7-2,TRBD2,-,TRBJ2-5,CASSLSGGAGAETQYF,TGTGCCAGCAGCCTCAGCGGGGGGGCCGGCGCAGAGACCCAGTACTTC
TRBV30,-,-,TRBJ2-2,CAWSVSVGLFF,TGTGCCTGGAGTGTAAGCGTAGGGCTGTTTTTT